The 23 T cell receptor beta chains presented below share a single source sample, sequenced in a study of T cell clonality in common variable immunodeficiency. TCRdb's table, derived via immunoSEQ multiplex PCR, lists solely in-frame clones and lacks some. The specimen has about 42,000 clones, none found just once. Sample: peripheral blood mononuclear cells. All receptors come from a person aged 18-70 years in good health.

This clone was recorded at least ten times. Read sequence stops 3 residues before the CDR3 end, and the germline J gene provides the missing end. The J gene is TRBJ1-2, the V gene TRBV7-9, with 9 bases lining up with TRBD1. Trimming cost V 5 bases and J 3 bases; bases outside gene matches: 7. Germline V CDR1 and CDR2: SEHNR, FQNEAQ (reference sequence). This CDR3 comprises 15 residues. The chain's CDR3 is CASSPRDREHYGYTF. The sequenced part of the CDR3 DNA is TGTGCCAGCAGCCCCCGGGACAGGGAACACTATGGC.

The table lists this clone with many counts. Read data end 3 residues before the CDR3 end; the end is taken from the germline J gene. This chain joins TRBV20-1 and TRBJ1-2; D call uncertain. V gave up 3 bases and J gave up 6 bases, with 17 bases separating them. CDR3 size: 14 residues. The V gene's germline CDR1 is DFQATT and CDR2 SNEGSKA (reference sequence). The CDR3 protein is CSARRGRKEDGYTF. The DNA read from the CDR3 is TGCAGTGCTAGGCGGGGTAGGAAAGAGGATGGC.

This clone showed up many times. Sequencing ends 3 residues short of the CDR3 end; the germline J gene provides the rest. The gene calls are TRBV23-1 and TRBJ1-2; the D is unclear. TRBV23-1 is reported as an ORF; its role is uncertain. This CDR3 region has 13 residues. V gave up 0 bases and J gave up 7 bases, with 9 bases separating them. The CDR3 DNA, read in part, is TGCGCCAGCAGTCAATCTGAAGGTCTTGGC. It codes for CASSQSEGLG. The complete CDR3 protein is CASSQSEGLGYTF.

This clone appeared many times. The CDR3 goes on 3 residues after the read ends, and that part is filled in from the germline J gene. The rearrangement links TRBV18 to TRBJ2-5; no definite D call. With 3 bases removed from V and 0 bases from J, the gap between germline ends came to 11 bases. The CDR3 runs to 15 residues. In germline, CDR1 is KGHSH, CDR2 LQKENI. The CDR3 sequence is CASSPAYSNQETQYF. The part of the CDR3 DNA that was read is TGTGCCAGCTCACCCGCTTATAGTAACCAAGAGACC. Based on the CDR3 plus reference TRBV18 and TRBJ2-5, the full variable domain is NAGVMQNPRHLVRRRGQEARLRCSPMKGHSHVYWYRQLPEEGLKFMVYLQKENIIDESGMPKERFSAEFPKEGPSILRIQQVVRGDSAAYFCASSPAYSNQETQYFGPGTRLLVL.

This clone was recorded many times. The read terminates 3 residues ahead of where the CDR3 ends, so the germline J gene completes it. This rearrangement joins TRBV10-2 to TRBJ2-1, with D maybe TRBD1 (6 bases). In germline, CDR1 is WSHSY, CDR2 SAAADI. V shed 8 bases and J shed 2 bases, with 10 bases lying between them. CDR3 length equals 13 residues. The sequenced CDR3 bases are TGCGCCAGCGGGAACAGGGCCTACAATGAG. Amino acids: CASGNRAYNE. The full CDR3 is CASGNRAYNEQFF.

This clone appeared many times. The CDR3 is cut off 3 residues early in the read; its end comes from the germline J gene. The V gene is TRBV12-3 or TRBV12-4, the J gene TRBJ2-1; TRBD2 might be the D (6 bases). The CDR3 is 17 residues long. The V end was cut by 1 base, the J end by 4 bases, with 17 bases between. CDR3 in amino acids: CASSLGTGGGKYNEQFF. The CDR3 bases that were read are TGTGCCAGCAGTTTAGGGACCGGGGGAGGAAAGTACAATGAG.

This clone came up many times. The read ends 3 residues shy of where the CDR3 ends; the end is completed using the germline J gene. V and J are TRBV10-3 and TRBJ2-5; D gene ambiguous. This CDR3 has 15 amino acids. Trimming took 0 bases from V and 4 from J, leaving 12 bases between them. Germline V CDR1 and CDR2: ENHRY, SYGVKD. The CDR3 DNA, read in part, is TGTGCCATCAGTGAGTCAAACGACAACGCAGAGACC. It codes for CAISESNDNAET. The full CDR3 sequence reads CAISESNDNAETQYF.

This clone was seen repeatedly, ten times or more. The CDR3 end lies 3 residues beyond the end of the read and is filled in from the germline J gene. The chain uses TRBV20-1 and TRBJ2-1; TRBD2 aligns across 10 bases. This CDR3 comprises 15 residues. V was clipped by 7 bases and J by 5 bases; unmatched bases: 11. CDR1 and CDR2 from the germline V gene are DFQATT and SNEGSKA (reference sequence). CDR3 in amino acids: CSERPSGRGHNEQFF. CDR3 DNA, as far as it was read: TGCAGTGAACGTCCTAGCGGGAGAGGCCACAATGAG.

This clone is medium-sized within its sample. The read ends 3 residues early relative to the CDR3; the germline J gene fills the gap. The rearrangement uses TRBV20-1 and TRBJ2-1, with 7 bases identical to TRBD2. V trimming: 4 bases; J trimming: 3 bases; junction bases outside the gene matches: 9. The germline gives CDR1 DFQATT, CDR2 SNEGSKA (reference sequence). This CDR3 is built from 15 residues. The CDR3 protein is CSAKDIQRDYNEQFF. CDR3 DNA, as far as it was read: TGCAGTGCTAAGGATATACAGCGGGACTACAATGAG.

This clone has more than one count but fewer than ten. The observed sequence ends 3 residues before the CDR3 terminus, with the missing tail filled in from the germline J gene. The chain combines TRBV2 with TRBJ2-1; tentatively, D is TRBD1 (5 bases). CDR3 size: 15 residues. Germline CDR1 SNHLY, CDR2 FYNNEI. Trimming removed 10 bases from V and 2 bases from J, with 18 bases in between. CDR3 in amino acids: CATSRGSRTYNEQFF. Incomplete CDR3 DNA: TGTGCCACATCTAGGGGTTCCAGGACCTACAATGAG.

This clone was observed at least ten times. The CDR3 goes on 3 residues after the read ends, and that part is filled in from the germline J gene. V is TRBV4-1 and J is TRBJ2-3; D possibly corresponds to TRBD1 (6 bases). Per the germline V gene, CDR1 is MGHRA and CDR2 is YSYEKL. The CDR3 covers 15 residues. Trimming left V 0 bases short and J 4 bases short, with 11 bases between. The covered CDR3 bases are TGCGCCAGCAGCCAAGACACAGGGATCGCAGATACG. This encodes CASSQDTGIADT. Given in full, the CDR3 is CASSQDTGIADTQYF.

This clone was recorded many times. The missing CDR3 end, 3 residues past where the read stops, is filled in from the germline J gene. This chain joins TRBV7-2 and TRBJ2-4, with D unresolved. The CDR3 is made up of 15 amino acids. V lost 0 bases, J lost 2 bases, and 8 bases lay in between. CDR1 SGHTA and CDR2 FQGNSA come from the germline V gene. The CDR3 sequence: CASSLASNPKNIQYF. The part of the CDR3 DNA that was read is TGTGCCAGCAGCTTAGCTTCTAACCCCAAAAACATT. The full variable domain, with the rest looked up from reference TRBV7-2 and TRBJ2-4, is GAGVSQSPSNKVTEKGKDVELRCDPISGHTALYWYRQSLGQGLEFLIYFQGNSAPDKSGLPSDRFSAERTGGSVSTLTIQRTQQEDSAVYLCASSLASNPKNIQYFGAGTRLSVL.

Many counts were recorded for this clone. Sequencing ends 3 residues short of the CDR3 end; the germline J gene provides the rest. The V gene is TRBV5-1, the J gene TRBJ2-3, with 9 bases lining up with TRBD1. The germline V gene encodes CDR1 SGHRS and CDR2 YFSETQ. The CDR3 sequence is 14 residues long. V lost 4 bases and J lost 5; bases outside the gene matches: 5. CDR3 DNA, as far as it was read: TGCGCCAGCAGCCCACAGGGGGCGAAAGATACG. It codes for CASSPQGAKDT. The whole CDR3 is CASSPQGAKDTQYF.

There are many counts of this clone. The sequenced fragment ends 3 residues before the CDR3 boundary, so the rest is inferred from the germline J gene. The chain recombines TRBV20-1 with TRBJ2-3, with TRBD2 matching over 11 bases. CDR1 DFQATT and CDR2 SNEGSKA come from the germline V gene (reference sequence). V lost 5 bases, J lost 6 bases, and 19 bases stayed unmatched. There are 18 residues in the CDR3. Partial CDR3 DNA: TGCAGTGCTTTCACTAGCGGGAGAGGGGGGGGTCCCCCCGATACG. Protein sequence: CSAFTSGRGGGPPDT. The complete CDR3 reads CSAFTSGRGGGPPDTQYF.

There are many counts of this clone. The read falls 3 residues short of the CDR3 end, and the missing part is taken from the germline J gene. The chain joins TRBV20-1 to TRBJ2-3, with 10 bases fitting TRBD2. Trimming took 4 bases from V and 3 from J; bases not matched to a gene: 4. Per the germline V gene, CDR1 is DFQATT and CDR2 is SNEGSKA (reference sequence). The CDR3 length is 14 residues. The covered CDR3 bases are TGCAGTGCTACCGGGACTAGCGTGACAGATACG. This codes for CSATGTSVTDT. The full CDR3 sequence reads CSATGTSVTDTQYF.

This clone was seen at least ten times. The read ends 3 residues shy of where the CDR3 ends; the end is completed using the germline J gene. V is TRBV5-1 and J is TRBJ2-1, with a tentative D call TRBD1 (6 bases). The CDR3 spans 15 residues. Germline lookup yields CDR1 SGHRS and CDR2 YFSETQ. Trimming took off 5 bases at V and 0 bases at J, with 12 bases between the two ends. The CDR3 DNA, read in part, is TGCGCCAGCAGACTAGAGGGGGACTCCTACAATGAG. Translating it yields CASRLEGDSYNE. The whole CDR3 protein is CASRLEGDSYNEQFF.

This clone was counted ten times or more. The read halts 3 residues ahead of the CDR3 end, with the missing end drawn from the germline J gene. The chain carries TRBV7-3 and TRBJ2-3; 9 bases align to TRBD2. CDR1 and CDR2 from the germline V gene are SGHTA and FQGTGA. J was trimmed by 6 bases and V by 8 bases; bases with no gene match: 12. The CDR3 runs 15 residues. The CDR3 is CASSDGAGGGDTQYF. CDR3 bases read: TGTGCCAGCTCTGATGGAGCGGGAGGTGGCGATACG.

This clone was seen repeatedly, ten times or more. The CDR3 is cut off 3 residues early in the read; its end comes from the germline J gene. J is TRBJ2-5 and V is TRBV11-2; possible D gene TRBD2, 5 bases. Deletions cut 5 bases from V and 2 bases from J, with 15 bases between. The length of the CDR3 is 15 residues. Germline V gene sequence: CDR1 SGHAT, CDR2 FQNNGV. The DNA read from the CDR3 is TGTGCCAGCAGCCCACGGACTGCCACTCAAGAGACC. Amino acids: CASSPRTATQET. In full, the CDR3 reads CASSPRTATQETQYF.

This clone was seen at least ten times. The CDR3 end falls 3 residues outside the read, so it is completed with the germline J gene. This chain joins TRBV4-2 and TRBJ2-1, with TRBD2 identical over 10 bases. V gave up 3 bases and J gave up 4 bases; unmatched junction bases: 3. Germline CDR1 and CDR2: LGHNA and YNFKEQ. This CDR3 is 15 amino acids long. This chain's CDR3 is CASSQGAGGYNEQFF. Partial CDR3 DNA: TGTGCCAGCAGCCAGGGAGCGGGGGGGTACAATGAG.

This clone was seen many times. Coverage ceases 3 residues before the CDR3 finishes, and the germline J gene fills in the end. The rearrangement joins TRBV14 to TRBJ2-1, with 8 bases aligning to TRBD2. There are 17 residues in the CDR3. The germline CDR1 and CDR2 sequences are SGHDN and FVKESK. V shed 2 bases and J 8 bases; nucleotides not matched to a gene: 14. The CDR3 spells CASSQRSTSGPRDEQFF. The part of the CDR3 DNA that was read is TGTGCCAGCAGCCAAAGGTCTACTAGCGGCCCAAGGGATGAG. Combining the CDR3 with reference TRBV14 and TRBJ2-1 gives the whole variable domain EAGVTQFPSHSVIEKGQTVTLRCDPISGHDNLYWYRRVMGKEIKFLLHFVKESKQDESGMPNNRFLAERTGGTYSTLKVQPAELEDSGVYFCASSQRSTSGPRDEQFFGPGTRLTVL.

This clone appeared many times. The read is 3 residues too short to cover the CDR3 end, so that end is filled in from the germline J gene. The rearrangement joins TRBV28 to TRBJ1-2; 7 bases map to TRBD1. Germline assignment: CDR1 MDHEN and CDR2 SYDVKM. The J segment lost 3 bases and the V segment lost 5 bases, leaving 9 bases of the junction unmatched. The CDR3 sequence is 15 residues long. This CDR3 is CASSGTETGHYGYTF. The sequenced part of the CDR3 DNA is TGTGCCAGCAGTGGGACCGAGACAGGGCACTATGGC.

The table lists this clone with many counts. The CDR3 end lies 3 residues beyond the end of the read and is filled in from the germline J gene. The chain is built from TRBV5-1 and TRBJ2-5; no firm D call. The CDR3 is 13 residues long. CDR1 and CDR2 from the germline V gene are SGHRS and YFSETQ. Trimming left V 4 bases short and J 5 bases short, with 12 bases between. The sequenced CDR3 bases are TGCGCCAGCAGCCGCCGGGTTGAGGAGACC. Protein product: CASSRRVEET. The whole CDR3 protein is CASSRRVEETQYF. Based on the CDR3 plus reference TRBV5-1 and TRBJ2-5, the full variable domain is KAGVTQTPRYLIKTRGQQVTLSCSPISGHRSVSWYQQTPGQGLQFLFEYFSETQRNKGNFPGRFSGRQFSNSRSEMNVSTLELGDSALYLCASSRRVEETQYFGPGTRLLVL.

This clone has a count of ten or more. Sequencing ends 3 residues short of the CDR3 end; the germline J gene provides the rest. The chain couples TRBV20-1 to TRBJ2-1, with TRBD2 matching over 8 bases. Losses at the gene ends were 3 bases for V and 0 bases for J; bases not matched to a gene: 7. The CDR3 is made up of 16 amino acids. The germline V gene encodes CDR1 DFQATT and CDR2 SNEGSKA (reference sequence). CDR3 DNA, as far as it was read: TGCAGTGCTAGTACTAGCGGAAAGAGCTCCTACAATGAG. Protein: CSASTSGKSSYNE. The CDR3 reads in full as CSASTSGKSSYNEQFF.